These 25 T cell receptor beta chains came from one sample sequenced in a study of blood T cell repertoires in COVID-19. Sequencing was performed with immunoSEQ multiplex PCR; in TCRdb, only in-frame clones are kept and a portion is missing. There are some 85,000 clones in the sample; 70% to 80% occur only once, and less than 60% lies in the top ten. Material for sequencing was peripheral blood. The receptor source for this set is a human donor in a cohort sampled during active COVID-19.

This chain joins TRBV28 and TRBJ1-6, with no clear D. Trimming took 6 bases from V and 0 from J, leaving 6 bases between them. CDR1 MDHEN and CDR2 SYDVKM come from the germline V gene. The CDR3 length is 14 residues. CDR3 sequence reads: CASRTSSYNSPLHF. DNA for the CDR3: TGTGCCAGCAGAACGAGCTCCTATAATTCACCCCTCCACTTT.

This chain connects TRBV9 to TRBJ2-6, with a possible D match to TRBD1 (7 bases). Germline lookup yields CDR1 SGDLS and CDR2 YYNGEE. Trimming removed 3 bases at V and 0 bases at J, with 13 bases between. The CDR3 covers 17 residues. In DNA form, the CDR3 reads TGTGCCAGCAGCGGACCAGGGGGGTTCTCTGGGGCCAACGTCCTGACTTTC. Its translation is CASSGPGGFSGANVLTF. The full variable domain, completed using reference TRBV9 and TRBJ2-6, is DSGVTQTPKHLITATGQRVTLRCSPRSGDLSVYWYQQSLDQGLQFLIQYYNGEERAKGNILERFSAQQFPDLHSELNLSSLELGDSALYFCASSGPGGFSGANVLTFGAGSRLTVL.

The CDR3 reads CATSNRGYYGYTF. The DNA of the CDR3 is TGTGCCACCAGTAACCGCGGTTACTATGGCTACACCTTC. The chain recombines TRBV15 with TRBJ1-2; D call uncertain. With 6 bases removed from V and 3 bases from J, the gap between germline ends came to 11 bases. Germline values: CDR1 LNHNV, CDR2 YYDKDF (reference sequence). This CDR3 is 13 amino acids long.

The chain has TRBV5-1 and TRBJ2-5, with 9 bases identical to TRBD2. J lost 3 bases, V lost 4 bases, and 4 bases had no gene match. From germline, CDR1 is SGHRS and CDR2 YFSETQ. CDR3 length: 14 amino acids. CDR3 in DNA: TGCGCCAGCAGCACCGTAGCGGGAGAAGAGACCCAGTACTTC. It codes for CASSTVAGEETQYF.

This rearrangement joins TRBV7-3 to TRBJ2-3; 9 bases are a match to TRBD2. Germline assignment: CDR1 SGHTA and CDR2 FQGTGA. The CDR3 runs to 14 residues. Trimming at V came to 2 bases and at J to 4 bases, leaving 1 base not matched to a gene. CDR3 in DNA: TGTGCCAGCAGCTTAGGCGGGGGGGCAGATACGCAGTATTTT. It codes for CASSLGGGADTQYF.

The rearrangement links TRBV9 to TRBJ2-5, with a tentative D call TRBD2 (6 bases). Germline V gives CDR1 SGDLS, CDR2 YYNGEE. The ends were cut back, 4 bases at V and 5 bases at J, with 18 bases in the middle. The CDR3 loop spans 15 amino acids. The CDR3 DNA sequence: TGTGCCAGCAGCCCTTCCCCAGGGCGGGACGAGACCCAGTACTTC. It is translated as CASSPSPGRDETQYF.

The rearrangement uses TRBV28 and TRBJ2-7; 8 positions agree with TRBD2. Germline loops: CDR1 MDHEN, CDR2 SYDVKM. The J segment lost 5 bases and the V segment lost 2 bases, leaving 8 bases of the junction unmatched. This CDR3 is 15 amino acids long. In nucleotides, the CDR3 is TGTGCCAGCAGTTTACAGGGCGGGAGGCTTCACGAGCAGTACTTC. Protein: CASSLQGGRLHEQYF.

V is TRBV7-9 and J is TRBJ1-2; D not certain. Germline values: CDR1 SEHNR, CDR2 FQNEAQ (reference sequence). The ends were cut back, 3 bases at V and 6 bases at J, with 20 bases in the middle. CDR3 length equals 16 residues. CDR3 loop: CASSFERAQRKNGYTF. The CDR3 nucleotides read TGTGCCAGCAGCTTTGAGAGGGCACAGCGTAAAAATGGCTACACCTTC.

The chain uses TRBV7-9 and TRBJ1-1; 7 bases are a match to TRBD1. Germline V lookup: CDR1 SEHNR, CDR2 FQNEAQ (reference sequence). This CDR3 has 16 amino acids. Trimming took 1 base from V and 5 from J; bases not matched to a gene: 10. CDR3 sequence (DNA): TGTGCCAGCAGCTTAGGAAAAAGACAGGGTACGACTGAAGCTTTCTTT. It encodes CASSLGKRQGTTEAFF.

The J gene is TRBJ2-1, the V gene TRBV7-8; the D is unclear. CDR1 is SGHVS and CDR2 is FQNEAQ in the germline V gene. The CDR3 is 14 amino acids. Trimming took 1 base from V and 6 from J, leaving 10 bases between them. The CDR3 loop is CASSLVARGNEQFF. CDR3 DNA sequence: TGTGCCAGCAGCTTAGTGGCTAGAGGCAATGAGCAGTTCTTC.

This rearrangement joins TRBV27 to TRBJ1-3; D possibly corresponds to TRBD1 (6 bases). CDR1 MNHEY and CDR2 SMNVEV come from the germline V gene (reference sequence). Trimming cost V 10 bases and J 0 bases, with 22 bases left between them. The CDR3 has 17 amino acids. The CDR3 DNA sequence: TGTGCCACCTCACGCTCGCCCGGGGACATCTCTGGAAACACCATATATTTT. It specifies CATSRSPGDISGNTIYF.

This clone was counted at least ten times. CDR3 sequence reads: CASSTRRGVGTGELFF. Written as DNA, the CDR3 is TGTGCCAGCAGTACCCGGAGAGGAGTCGGCACCGGGGAGCTGTTTTTT. The genes are TRBV28 and TRBJ2-2, with D uncertain. This CDR3 region has 16 residues. Germline-derived CDR1 and CDR2 are MDHEN and SYDVKM. Trimming removed 5 bases at V and 4 bases at J, with 17 bases between.

The V gene is TRBV5-1, the J gene TRBJ2-1, with TRBD2 matching 10 bases. The CDR3 extends over 16 amino acids. V was pared by 0 bases and J by 7 bases, with 7 bases of the junction left unmatched. Germline CDR1 and CDR2: SGHRS and YFSETQ. This CDR3 reads CASSLASSGRGNEQFF. CDR3 sequence (DNA): TGCGCCAGCAGCTTGGCCTCCAGCGGGAGGGGTAATGAGCAGTTCTTC.

This clone was seen a single time. The chain has TRBV5-4 and TRBJ2-5; TRBD1 might be the D (7 bases). The CDR3 has 16 amino acids. Germline V lookup: CDR1 SGHNT, CDR2 YYREEE (reference sequence). Trimming removed 5 bases from V and 2 bases from J, with 19 bases in between. The CDR3 sequence is CASSSGGSLRQETQYF. DNA of the CDR3: TGTGCCAGCAGTTCAGGGGGGAGCCTGAGACAAGAGACCCAGTACTTC.

The gene calls are TRBV6-5 and TRBJ2-2; TRBD1 matches 7 bases. With V trimmed by 5 bases and J by 8 bases, 5 bases remained unmatched. The CDR3 spans 13 residues. Germline lookup yields CDR1 MNHEY and CDR2 SVGAGI. CDR3 amino acids: CASSTQGLGELFF. CDR3 nucleotides: TGTGCCAGCAGTACACAGGGGTTAGGGGAGCTGTTTTTT.

The rearrangement links TRBV20-1 to TRBJ2-5; tentatively, D is TRBD1 (5 bases). Deletions cut 7 bases from V and 2 bases from J, with 8 bases between. CDR1 DFQATT and CDR2 SNEGSKA come from the germline V gene (reference sequence). This CDR3 region has 11 residues. The CDR3: CSGGHQETQYF. CDR3 bases: TGCAGTGGTGGACATCAAGAGACCCAGTACTTC.

The chain recombines TRBV5-5 with TRBJ2-2; the match to TRBD1 covers 8 bases. V shed 3 bases and J 5 bases; nucleotides not matched to a gene: 9. This CDR3 has 16 amino acids. CDR1 is SGHKS, CDR2 YYEKEE, per germline (reference sequence). The CDR3 reads CASSSRTGRGTGELFF. CDR3 sequence (DNA): TGTGCCAGCAGCTCTCGGACAGGGCGTGGAACCGGGGAGCTGTTTTTT.

The chain combines TRBV19 with TRBJ2-1; 7 positions agree with TRBD2. This CDR3 region has 15 residues. Looked up from germline, CDR1 is LNHDA and CDR2 is SQIVND (reference sequence). V was clipped by 3 bases and J by 8 bases; unmatched bases: 10. The CDR3 is CASSIRGAGRHEQFF. The CDR3 DNA sequence: TGTGCCAGTAGTATTAGAGGAGCGGGGAGACATGAGCAGTTCTTC.

This clone occurred a few times. V usage is TRBV7-9 and J usage is TRBJ2-1; 8 nucleotides line up with TRBD2. After removal of 4 bases from V and 3 bases from J, the junction contained 2 bases not matched to a gene. The CDR3 runs to 14 residues. Germline V gene data show CDR1 as SEHNR and CDR2 as FQNEAQ (reference sequence). The CDR3 region has the DNA TGTGCCAGCAGCTCGGGACTAGTCTACAATGAGCAGTTCTTC. It is translated as CASSSGLVYNEQFF.

CDR3 in amino acids: CASSSILSGRDRGEQYF. The CDR3 nucleotides read TGTGCCAGCAGCTCGATATTGAGCGGCCGAGACCGTGGCGAGCAGTACTTC. V is TRBV5-8 and J is TRBJ2-7; weak D call: TRBD2 (5 bases). The CDR3 has 17 amino acids. The germline V gene has CDR1 SGHTS and CDR2 YDEGEE. V was clipped by 3 bases and J by 6 bases, with 25 bases between them.

This clone was seen at least ten times. V and J are TRBV27 and TRBJ2-1; 8 nucleotides agree with TRBD1. Unmatched junction bases numbered 1, after V lost 2 bases and J lost 1 base. The CDR3 contains 15 residues. Germline loops: CDR1 MNHEY, CDR2 SMNVEV (reference sequence). The CDR3 protein is CASSLDRGSYNEQFF. CDR3 bases: TGTGCCAGCAGTTTAGACAGGGGTTCCTACAATGAGCAGTTCTTC.

The chain carries TRBV27 and TRBJ2-1; tentatively, D is TRBD2 (6 bases). CDR1 and CDR2 (germline): MNHEY, SMNVEV (reference sequence). The V and J ends lost 6 bases and 2 bases respectively, with 17 bases between them. The length of the CDR3 is 16 residues. The CDR3 coding sequence is TGTGCCAGCAGAGTCCGCACCGGGACTGCCTACAATGAGCAGTTCTTC. Translating it yields CASRVRTGTAYNEQFF.

The chain employs TRBV18 and TRBJ1-2; D not certain. This CDR3 is 13 amino acids long. V dropped 0 bases and J dropped 8 bases, with 10 bases sitting between them. Germline V gene data show CDR1 as KGHSH and CDR2 as LQKENI. In DNA form, the CDR3 reads TGTGCCAGCTCACCACCGGCTCAGCGGGGCTACACCTTC. Its translation: CASSPPAQRGYTF.

This chain links TRBV11-1 with TRBJ2-2; no firm D call. This CDR3 region has 14 residues. Germline V lookup: CDR1 SGHAT, CDR2 FQDESV (reference sequence). V gave up 2 bases and J gave up 1 base, with 5 bases separating them. The CDR3 DNA reads as TGTGCCAGCAGCTTATTACAGAACACCGGGGAGCTGTTTTTT. The encoded protein is CASSLLQNTGELFF. The full variable domain, rest sourced from reference TRBV11-1 and TRBJ2-2, is EAEVAQSPRYKITEKSQAVAFWCDPISGHATLYWYRQILGQGPELLVQFQDESVVDDSQLPKDRFSAERLKGVDSTLKIQPAELGDSAMYLCASSLLQNTGELFFGEGSRLTVL.

The rearrangement joins TRBV30 to TRBJ1-1; D is uncertain. V was trimmed by 0 bases and J by 8 bases, leaving 7 bases between them. The CDR3 covers 11 residues. Looked up from germline, CDR1 is GTSNPN and CDR2 is SVGIG (reference sequence). The CDR3 sequence: CAWSVRGEAFF. The CDR3 nucleotides read TGTGCCTGGAGTGTCAGAGGGGAAGCTTTCTTT. The whole variable domain, remainder taken from reference TRBV30 and TRBJ1-1, is SQTIHQWPATLVQPVGSPLSLECTVEGTSNPNLYWYRQAAGRGLQLLFYSVGIGQISSEVPQNLSASRPQDRQFILSSKKLLLSDSGFYLCAWSVRGEAFFGQGTRLTVV.